Given below is one T cell receptor beta chain in context. The antigen is undetermined. The junction departs from the called germline gene at one end, perhaps through a read error. No cell sorting was done before RNA was extracted from the tissue. The entry originates in a study of tumor and adjacent non-tumor tissue in lung cancer. Study-level results: Tumor repertoires had a smaller top 100 clone share than normal lung. Significantly higher TCR diversity was found in tumor than normal lung.

The CDR3 runs 19 residues. Germline loops: CDR1 MGHRA, CDR2 YSYEKL. TCRbeta libraries were built with three rounds of nested PCR, modified from ARM-PCR. TCRdb fed the multiplex PCR reads into MiXCR, producing one record per CDR3 protein. The sample includes approximately 79,000 distinct CDR3 sequences, over 55% seen only once; the top ten take 8% to 9.5%. V usage is TRBV4-1 and J usage is TRBJ2-2; 9 nucleotides match TRBD2. The TCR originated in a woman between 40 and 55 years old with non-small cell lung cancer. Material for sequencing was lung tumor tissue. This chain's CDR3 is CASSLTGGSGRGMAGELFF. DNA for the CDR3: TGTGCCAGCAGCCTCACCGGGGGTAGCGGGAGAGGTATGGCCGGGGAGCTGTTTTTT.